This is a list of T cell receptor beta chains from one sample in a study of T cells after yellow fever vaccination. TCRdb analysed the 5' RACE reads with MiXCR anew, one entry per CDR3 protein. Seen here are approximately 93,000 distinct CDR3 sequences, under 6.5% observed once, and the top ten hold approximately 39%. Sequencing was performed on CD8+ T cells sorted from PBMCs, taken 10 days after the yellow fever booster vaccination. These receptor sequences come from a man between 18 and 29 years old who received the YFV17D yellow fever vaccine. Both conserved end residues are part of each CDR3. The D gene is left open where the match is weak. Not all rows give a size; the values are once, few, many and, for expanded clones, a class.

v_gene: TRBV4-3
abundance: many
j_gene: TRBJ2-3
d_gene: -
CDR3nt: TGCGCCAGCAGCCAAGTTGCGGAGCGGGGCACAGATACGCAGTATTTT
CDR3aa: CASSQVAERGTDTQYF

v_gene: TRBV7-9
abundance: few
j_gene: TRBJ2-1
d_gene: TRBD1
CDR3nt: TGTGCCAGCAGCTTTCCGGGACAGGATAACAATGAGCAGTTCTTC
CDR3aa: CASSFPGQDNNEQFF

v_gene: TRBV12-3/TRBV12-4
abundance: -
j_gene: TRBJ2-1
d_gene: TRBD2
CDR3nt: TGTGCCAGCAGTTCGCCCACCGGGACTAGCGGGGGGGTCTACAATGAGCAGTTCTTC
CDR3aa: CASSSPTGTSGGVYNEQFF

v_gene: TRBV7-9
abundance: -
j_gene: TRBJ2-4
d_gene: TRBD2
CDR3nt: TGTGCCAGCAGCGCGGGGGTACTAGCCAAAAACATTCAGTACTTC
CDR3aa: CASSAGVLAKNIQYF

v_gene: TRBV19
abundance: many
j_gene: TRBJ2-2
d_gene: -
CDR3nt: TGTGCCAGTAGTAGAGGACTGTTCCCGGCGAACACCGGGGAGCTGTTTTTT
CDR3aa: CASSRGLFPANTGELFF

v_gene: TRBV15
abundance: -
j_gene: TRBJ2-7
d_gene: -
CDR3nt: TGTGCCACCAGCAGAGATTCGGCGGGACACTTTGTCGAGCAGTACTTC
CDR3aa: CATSRDSAGHFVEQYF

v_gene: TRBV19
abundance: -
j_gene: TRBJ1-6
d_gene: -
CDR3nt: TGTGCCAGTAAAGCAGGCGGGTCACCCCTCCACTTT
CDR3aa: CASKAGGSPLHF

v_gene: TRBV7-6
abundance: few
j_gene: TRBJ1-4
d_gene: -
CDR3nt: TGTGCCAGCAGCACAAGTGTCAGGGTTACTGAAAAACTGTTTTTT
CDR3aa: CASSTSVRVTEKLFF

v_gene: TRBV5-4
abundance: -
j_gene: TRBJ1-2
d_gene: -
CDR3nt: TGTGCCAGCAGCTTGTTTACGGGGGACTACTATGGCTACACCTTC
CDR3aa: CASSLFTGDYYGYTF

v_gene: TRBV30
abundance: medium-sized
j_gene: TRBJ2-7
d_gene: -
CDR3nt: TGTGCCTGGAGTGTACAGGTCCAGTACGAGCAGTACTTC
CDR3aa: CAWSVQVQYEQYF

v_gene: TRBV6-5
abundance: few
j_gene: TRBJ1-2
d_gene: -
CDR3nt: TGTGCCAGCAGCCCTAAAGCGTATGGCTACACCTTC
CDR3aa: CASSPKAYGYTF

v_gene: TRBV9
abundance: many
j_gene: TRBJ2-2
d_gene: -
CDR3nt: TGTGCCAGCAGCGTATCGATGGGACTCAACACCGGGGAGCTGTTTTTT
CDR3aa: CASSVSMGLNTGELFF

v_gene: TRBV2
abundance: many
j_gene: TRBJ2-4
d_gene: -
CDR3nt: TGTGCCAGCAGATCAAAGCCAAGTCTAGCCAAAAACATTCAGTACTTC
CDR3aa: CASRSKPSLAKNIQYF

v_gene: TRBV4-3
abundance: -
j_gene: TRBJ1-2
d_gene: -
CDR3nt: TGCGCCAGCAGCCAAGGACAGGACCTCCACTACACCTTC
CDR3aa: CASSQGQDLHYTF

v_gene: TRBV3-1
abundance: -
j_gene: TRBJ2-7
d_gene: -
CDR3nt: TGTGCCAGCAGCCAAGTTTGGGCCCCCTACGAGCAGTACTTC
CDR3aa: CASSQVWAPYEQYF

v_gene: TRBV29-1
abundance: -
j_gene: TRBJ1-2
d_gene: -
CDR3nt: TGCAGCGTTGAAGATATGGAGGCTAACTATGGCTACACCTTC
CDR3aa: CSVEDMEANYGYTF

v_gene: TRBV3-1
abundance: -
j_gene: TRBJ1-6
d_gene: TRBD1
CDR3nt: TGTGCCAGCAGCGCGGACAGGGGAATTTTTTCACCCCTCCACTTT
CDR3aa: CASSADRGIFSPLHF

v_gene: TRBV11-2
abundance: many
j_gene: TRBJ1-6
d_gene: -
CDR3nt: TGTGCCAGCAGCTTATGGCCGACCTCAGGGGATTCACCCCTCCACTTT
CDR3aa: CASSLWPTSGDSPLHF